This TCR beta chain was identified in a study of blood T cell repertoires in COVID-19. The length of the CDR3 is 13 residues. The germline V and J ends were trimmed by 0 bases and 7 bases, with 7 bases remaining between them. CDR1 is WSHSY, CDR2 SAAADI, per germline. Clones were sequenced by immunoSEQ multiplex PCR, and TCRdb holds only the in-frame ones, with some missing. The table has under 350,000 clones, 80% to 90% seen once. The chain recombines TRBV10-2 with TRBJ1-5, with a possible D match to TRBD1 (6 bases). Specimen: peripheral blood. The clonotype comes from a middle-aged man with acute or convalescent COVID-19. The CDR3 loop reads CASSESGGQPQHF. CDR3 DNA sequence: TGCGCCAGCAGTGAGTCAGGGGGACAGCCCCAGCATTTT.